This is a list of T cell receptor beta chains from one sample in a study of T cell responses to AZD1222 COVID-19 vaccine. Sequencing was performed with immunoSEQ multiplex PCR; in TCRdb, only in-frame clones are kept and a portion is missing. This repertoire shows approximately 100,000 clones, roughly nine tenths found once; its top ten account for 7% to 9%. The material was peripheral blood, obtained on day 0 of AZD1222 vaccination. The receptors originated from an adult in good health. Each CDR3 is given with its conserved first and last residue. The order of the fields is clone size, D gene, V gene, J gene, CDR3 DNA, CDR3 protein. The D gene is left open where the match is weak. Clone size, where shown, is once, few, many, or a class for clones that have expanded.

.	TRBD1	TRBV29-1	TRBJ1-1	TGCAGCGTGTCAGGGGGCTGGGGTATGACGAACACTGAAGCTTTCTTT	CSVSGGWGMTNTEAFF
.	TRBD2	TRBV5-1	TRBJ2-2	TGCGCCAGCAGCTTGGGGCTAGCGGACACCGGGGAGCTGTTTTTT	CASSLGLADTGELFF
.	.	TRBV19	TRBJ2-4	TGTGCCAGTAGTAACCTTGGGGTGGCCAAAAACATTCAGTACTTC	CASSNLGVAKNIQYF
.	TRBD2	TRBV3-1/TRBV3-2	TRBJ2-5	TGTGCCAGCAGCCTACTAGCGGAGGAAGAGACCCAGTACTTC	CASSLLAEEETQYF
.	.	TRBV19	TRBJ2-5	TGTGCCAGTAGTGGGGGAGTTCAAGAGACCCAGTACTTC	CASSGGVQETQYF
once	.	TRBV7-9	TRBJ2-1	TGTGCCAGCAGCTTGGGGACTTCCAATGAGCAGTTCTTC	CASSLGTSNEQFF
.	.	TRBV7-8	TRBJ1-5	TGTGCCAGCAGCTTAGTGGGAGACCGTAGCAATCAGCCCCAGCATTTT	CASSLVGDRSNQPQHF
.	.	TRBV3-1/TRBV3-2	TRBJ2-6	TGTGCCGTGAGCTCTGGGGCCAACGTCCTGACTTTC	CAVSSGANVLTF
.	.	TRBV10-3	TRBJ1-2	TGTGCCACAACAGACCCGAGACTCTATGGCTACACCTTC	CATTDPRLYGYTF
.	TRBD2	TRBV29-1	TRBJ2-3	TGCAGCGTTGGAGGGCCTAGCGGGAGGGCAAGTACGCAGTATTTT	CSVGGPSGRASTQYF
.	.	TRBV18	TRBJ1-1	TGTGCCAGCTCACCCGACATGAACACTGAAGCTTTCTTT	CASSPDMNTEAFF
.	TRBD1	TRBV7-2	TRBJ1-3	TGTGCCAGCAGCCTCCAGGGGGCAGGGGGGTTCTCTGGAAACACCATATATTTT	CASSLQGAGGFSGNTIYF
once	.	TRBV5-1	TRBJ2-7	TGCGCCAGCAGCTTGAATAGCTACGAGCAGTACTTC	CASSLNSYEQYF
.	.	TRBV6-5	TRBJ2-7	TGTGCCAGCAGGCAGACAGACCTACCGTCCTACGAGCAGTACTTC	CASRQTDLPSYEQYF
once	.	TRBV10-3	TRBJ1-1	TGTGCCATCAGGGGTACGGTGAACACTGAAGCTTTCTTT	CAIRGTVNTEAFF
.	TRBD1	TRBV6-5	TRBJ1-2	TGTGCCAGCAGTCCAGGGGGCGGCTACACCTTC	CASSPGGGYTF
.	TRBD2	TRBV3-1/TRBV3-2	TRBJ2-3	TGTGCCAGCAGCCAATCTTCCCGGCGGGGGGATACGCAGTATTTT	CASSQSSRRGDTQYF
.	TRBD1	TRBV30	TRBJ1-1	TGTGCCTGGAGTGACAGGGGAGACGGCACTGAAGCTTTCTTT	CAWSDRGDGTEAFF
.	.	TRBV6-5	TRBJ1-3	TGTGCCAGCTCCCGACAGAATAAGGCGGACACCATATATTTT	CASSRQNKADTIYF
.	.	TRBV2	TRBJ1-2	TGTGCCAGCAGTGGGCAGAATCGGGGCGGCTACACCTTC	CASSGQNRGGYTF
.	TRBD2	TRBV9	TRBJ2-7	TGTGCCAGCAGCGTAGGGACTAGCGGAATCTACGAGCAGTACTTC	CASSVGTSGIYEQYF
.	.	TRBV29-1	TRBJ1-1	TGCAGCGCCCAAACCATGAACACTGAAGCTTTCTTT	CSAQTMNTEAFF
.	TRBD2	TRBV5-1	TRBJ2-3	TGCGCCAGCAGCATAACTAGCGGGGGGACGATCGTTACGCAGTATTTT	CASSITSGGTIVTQYF
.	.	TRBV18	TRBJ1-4	TGTGCCAGCTCACCGGCCTTTGGACCCAATGAAAAACTGTTTTTT	CASSPAFGPNEKLFF
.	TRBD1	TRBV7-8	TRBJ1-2	TGTGCCAGCAGCTTAGCGGGACAGGGGGGGGCTGGCTACACCTTC	CASSLAGQGGAGYTF
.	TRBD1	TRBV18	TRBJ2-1	TGTGCCAGCTCACCAGGAACAGGGGGCGGGGATGAGCAGTTCTTC	CASSPGTGGGDEQFF
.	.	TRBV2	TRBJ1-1	TGTGCCAGCAGTGAAGCAGGACTGTTGAACACTGAAGCTTTCTTT	CASSEAGLLNTEAFF
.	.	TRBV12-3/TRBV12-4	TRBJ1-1	TGTGCCAGCAGTTTTGCAGGGAGTGAAGCTTTCTTT	CASSFAGSEAFF
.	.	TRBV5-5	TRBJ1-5	TGTGCCAGCAGCTTGTTCGGGGTTAGCAATCAGCCCCAGCATTTT	CASSLFGVSNQPQHF
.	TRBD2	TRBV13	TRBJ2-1	TGTGCCAGCAGCACTGCCGGGACTAGCGGGAGGGCGTGGGAGCAGTTCTTC	CASSTAGTSGRAWEQFF